The clone carrying this TCR beta chain has just one count. Its antigen is unknown. PBMCs, at least 6 million per sample, were isolated. V lost 3 bases, J lost 5 bases, and 9 bases stayed unmatched. In germline, CDR1 is MNHNS, CDR2 SASEGT. The CDR3 consists of 17 residues. Through a sample-barcoded 5' primer and a J-beta primer mix, a second PCR was run for roughly 6 to 12 cycles. A template-switch adaptor containing 12 random nucleotides labeled each cDNA molecule. In TCRdb, the 5' RACE reads were re-called with MiXCR into one record per CDR3 protein. This table holds 1.5 million to 2 million distinct CDR3 sequences, around 48% found once. The sample comes from a study of blood T cells in healthy people across ages. Study-wide results and limits: A roughly linear age-dependent decrease characterized TCR beta diversity per million T cells. Those diversity estimates obtained from one million T cells were thought to be underestimates.

Source material: blood. V usage is TRBV6-1 and J usage is TRBJ1-6, with 8 bases identical to TRBD1. The clonotype was recovered from a woman between 35 and 50 years old in good health. In DNA, the CDR3 is TGTGCCAGCAGTGACCTAACAGGGGGTTGGGATAATTCACCCCTCCACTTT. Translated, it gives CASSDLTGGWDNSPLHF.